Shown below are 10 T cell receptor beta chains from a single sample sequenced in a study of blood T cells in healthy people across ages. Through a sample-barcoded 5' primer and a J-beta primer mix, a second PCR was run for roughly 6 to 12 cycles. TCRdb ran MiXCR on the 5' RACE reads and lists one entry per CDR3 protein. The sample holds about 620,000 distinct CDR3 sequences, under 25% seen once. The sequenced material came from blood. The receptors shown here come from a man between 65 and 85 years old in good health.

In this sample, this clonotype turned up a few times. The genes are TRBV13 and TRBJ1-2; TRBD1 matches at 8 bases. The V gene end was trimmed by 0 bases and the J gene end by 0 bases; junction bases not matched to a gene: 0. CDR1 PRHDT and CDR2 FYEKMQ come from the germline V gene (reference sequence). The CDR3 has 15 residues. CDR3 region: CASSLGDRANYGYTF. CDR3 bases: TGTGCCAGCAGCTTAGGGGACAGGGCTAACTATGGCTACACCTTC. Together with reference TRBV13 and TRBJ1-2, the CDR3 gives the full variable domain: AAGVIQSPRHLIKEKRETATLKCYPIPRHDTVYWYQQGPGQDPQFLISFYEKMQSDKGSIPDRFSAQQFSDYHSELNMSSLELGDSALYFCASSLGDRANYGYTFGSGTRLTVV.

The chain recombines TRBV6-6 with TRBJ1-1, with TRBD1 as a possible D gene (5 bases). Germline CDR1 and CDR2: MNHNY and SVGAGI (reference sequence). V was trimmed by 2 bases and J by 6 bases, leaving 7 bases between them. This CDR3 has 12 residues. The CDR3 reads CASSYMTAEAFF. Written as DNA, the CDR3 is TGTGCCAGCAGTTACATGACAGCTGAAGCTTTCTTT.

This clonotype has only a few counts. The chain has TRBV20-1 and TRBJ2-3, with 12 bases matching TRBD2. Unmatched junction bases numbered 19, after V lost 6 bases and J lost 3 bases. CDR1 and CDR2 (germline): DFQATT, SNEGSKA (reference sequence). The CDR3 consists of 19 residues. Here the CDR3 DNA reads TGCAGTGCCGGTGACTCGGGACTAGCGGGCCCTTTTGTGACAGATACGCAGTATTTT. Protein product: CSAGDSGLAGPFVTDTQYF.

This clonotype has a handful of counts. The CDR3 coding sequence is TGTGCCAGCAGCGCAGCCGAGGCCAACGTCCTGACTTTC. It is translated as CASSAAEANVLTF. J is TRBJ2-6 and V is TRBV9; the D is unclear. The V end was cut by 3 bases, the J end by 6 bases, with 7 bases between. The CDR3 is made up of 13 amino acids. The germline gives CDR1 SGDLS, CDR2 YYNGEE.

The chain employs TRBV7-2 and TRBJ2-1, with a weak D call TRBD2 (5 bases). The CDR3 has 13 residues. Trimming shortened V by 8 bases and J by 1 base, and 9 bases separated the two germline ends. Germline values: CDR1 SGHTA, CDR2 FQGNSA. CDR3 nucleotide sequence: TGTGCCAGCGGAATAGCGTCCTACAATGAGCAGTTCTTC. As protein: CASGIASYNEQFF.

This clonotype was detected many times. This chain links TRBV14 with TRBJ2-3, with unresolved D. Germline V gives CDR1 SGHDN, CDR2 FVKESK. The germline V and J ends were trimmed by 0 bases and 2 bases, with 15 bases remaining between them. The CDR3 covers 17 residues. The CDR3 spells CASSQDSLRRLTDTQYF. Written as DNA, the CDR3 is TGTGCCAGCAGCCAAGATAGTCTTCGGCGACTCACAGATACGCAGTATTTT.

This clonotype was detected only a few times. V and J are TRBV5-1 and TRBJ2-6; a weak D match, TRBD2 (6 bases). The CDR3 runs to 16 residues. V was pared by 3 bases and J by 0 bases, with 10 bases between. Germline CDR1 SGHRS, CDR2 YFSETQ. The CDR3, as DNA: TGCGCCAGCAGCTCGGTCGGGGGCTCTGGGGCCAACGTCCTGACTTTC. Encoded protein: CASSSVGGSGANVLTF.

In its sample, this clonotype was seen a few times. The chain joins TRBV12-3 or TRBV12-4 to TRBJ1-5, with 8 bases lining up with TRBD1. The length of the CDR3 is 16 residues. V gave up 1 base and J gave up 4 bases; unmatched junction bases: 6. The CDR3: CASSLEIGTGNQPQHF. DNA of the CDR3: TGTGCCAGCAGTTTAGAAATAGGGACAGGAAATCAGCCCCAGCATTTT.

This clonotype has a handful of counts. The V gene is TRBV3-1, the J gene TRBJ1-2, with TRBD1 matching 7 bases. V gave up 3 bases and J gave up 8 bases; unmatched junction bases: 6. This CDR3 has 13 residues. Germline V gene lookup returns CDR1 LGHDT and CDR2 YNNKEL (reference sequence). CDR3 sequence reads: CASSHGTVGGYTF. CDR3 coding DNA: TGTGCCAGCAGCCATGGGACAGTTGGCGGCTACACCTTC.

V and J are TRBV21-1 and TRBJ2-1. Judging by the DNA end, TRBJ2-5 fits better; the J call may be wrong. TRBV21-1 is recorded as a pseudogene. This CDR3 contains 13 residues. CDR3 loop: CASSKSAGETQYF. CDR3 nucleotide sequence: TGTGCCAGCAGCAAATCGGCTGGTGAGACCCAGTACTTC.